The clone carrying this T cell receptor (beta chain) was counted between two and nine times. The data were taken from a study of early T cells in non-severe SARS-CoV-2 infection. TCRdb ran MiXCR on the 5' RACE reads and lists one entry per CDR3 protein. The data hold approximately 79,000 distinct CDR3 sequences, with roughly 13% observed a single time. CDR3 size: 15 residues. The J segment lost 9 bases and the V segment lost 5 bases, leaving 19 bases of the junction unmatched. Germline V gene lookup returns CDR1 DFQATT and CDR2 SNEGSKA (reference sequence). This TCR was recovered from an adult who was a healthcare worker with PCR-confirmed SARS-CoV-2 infection or an uninfected control (not recorded which). Source material: whole blood. The rearrangement joins TRBV20-1 to TRBJ2-7; 7 nucleotides agree with TRBD2. CDR3 in DNA: TGCAGTGCTCGGACTAGTTCCAATTTTGTTTCGGTGCAGTACTTC. It encodes CSARTSSNFVSVQYF.